A single sample gave rise to the 2 T cell receptor beta chains below, sequenced in a study of T-cell memory formation after mild COVID-19. From the 5' RACE reads, TCRdb called clonotypes with MiXCR, one entry per CDR3 protein. The table shows approximately 500,000 distinct CDR3 sequences, with nearly 25% occurring only once. The sample was PBMCs or a T cell subset sorted from them (not recorded which). These TCRs come from an adult woman who had mild COVID-19 (a few samples of this study predate the infection). Cell type and time point are not known.

In its sample, this clonotype was seen a few times. The chain is built from TRBV12-3 or TRBV12-4 and TRBJ1-4; D ambiguous. The length of the CDR3 is 14 residues. The ends were cut back, 2 bases at V and 0 bases at J, with 4 bases in the middle. The CDR3, as DNA: TGTGCCAGCAGTTTATTAGCAACTAATGAAAAACTGTTTTTT. The encoded protein is CASSLLATNEKLFF.

The chain is built from TRBV5-1 and TRBJ2-7; TRBD2 might be the D (6 bases). V lost 2 bases and J lost 4, with 19 bases in between. This CDR3 is built from 16 residues. CDR1 SGHRS and CDR2 YFSETQ come from the germline V gene. The DNA for the CDR3 is TGCGCCAGCAGCTTTGGGGGGATGTCGGTCGCGTACGAGCAGTACTTC. Amino acids: CASSFGGMSVAYEQYF.